The rows below give T cell receptor beta chains drawn from one sample of a study of cytomegalovirus exposure and HLA in healthy donors. Assay: immunoSEQ multiplex PCR; the TCRdb copy retains only in-frame clones and omits some. The sample holds 75,000 to 100,000 clones, 64% seen once. Specimen: PBMCs. The receptors stem from a man aged 55 to 70 in good health and CMV-seronegative. Both conserved end residues are part of each CDR3. A D gene is named only where the DNA matches it firmly. Not every row has a clone size; where given, it reads once, few, many or a size class.

size	D	V	J	CDR3	DNA
NA	NA	TRBV14	TRBJ1-4	CASSPRLSNEKLFF	TGTGCCAGCAGCCCGCGACTTTCAAATGAAAAACTGTTTTTT
few	TRBD2	TRBV5-4	TRBJ2-1	CASSTAGGPDDEQFF	TGTGCCAGCAGCACTGCGGGAGGGCCGGACGATGAGCAGTTCTTC
few	TRBD1	TRBV7-2	TRBJ1-2	CASSLGTGGFIYGYTF	TGTGCCAGCAGCCTCGGGACAGGGGGCTTCATTTATGGCTACACCTTC
few	TRBD1	TRBV5-6	TRBJ1-2	CASSRTGQVLNYGYTF	TGTGCCAGCAGCCGAACCGGACAGGTCCTTAACTATGGCTACACCTTC
NA	NA	TRBV28	TRBJ1-2	CASSPMTAQIYGYTF	TGTGCCAGCAGTCCTATGACAGCGCAAATCTATGGCTACACCTTC
NA	NA	TRBV15	TRBJ2-7	CATSSVSAPIPPEQYF	TGTGCCACCAGCAGTGTCAGCGCCCCAATTCCCCCCGAGCAGTACTTC
NA	NA	TRBV11-2	TRBJ1-5	CASSDARQGNQPQHF	TGTGCCAGCAGTGATGCAAGGCAGGGCAATCAGCCCCAGCATTTT
NA	TRBD1	TRBV29-1	TRBJ2-3	CSVQTGAGDTQYF	TGCAGCGTTCAGACAGGGGCGGGAGATACGCAGTATTTT
once	NA	TRBV5-1	TRBJ1-3	CASSLYSGTNSGNTIYF	TGCGCCAGCAGCTTGTATTCTGGGACTAACTCTGGAAACACCATATATTTT
NA	NA	TRBV19	TRBJ2-7	CASSMSGYEQYF	TGTGCCAGTAGTATGTCAGGGTACGAGCAGTACTTC
NA	NA	TRBV5-4	TRBJ2-7	CASSSTGSSYEQYF	TGTGCCAGCAGCTCAACAGGGAGCTCCTACGAGCAGTACTTC
NA	TRBD1	TRBV2	TRBJ2-7	CASSPPGQGYEQYF	TGTGCCAGCAGTCCACCGGGACAGGGATACGAGCAGTACTTC
NA	TRBD2	TRBV5-1	TRBJ2-7	CASSLGLAGAVDEQYF	TGCGCCAGCAGCCTAGGACTAGCGGGGGCAGTGGACGAGCAGTACTTC
NA	TRBD2	TRBV4-1	TRBJ2-3	CASSQDLSLAGETSTDTQYF	TGCGCCAGCAGCCAAGATCTCTCCCTAGCGGGGGAGACTAGCACAGATACGCAGTATTTT
NA	NA	TRBV6-1	TRBJ2-5	CASSEYGRMVETQYF	TGTGCCAGCAGTGAATACGGGAGAATGGTTGAGACCCAGTACTTC
NA	NA	TRBV19	TRBJ1-3	CASSRVRDSGNTIYF	TGTGCCAGTAGTAGAGTCAGGGACTCTGGAAACACCATATATTTT
once	NA	TRBV11-1	TRBJ2-1	CASSRNGNLAEQFF	TGTGCCAGCAGCCGAAATGGAAACCTAGCGGAGCAGTTCTTC
NA	TRBD2	TRBV9	TRBJ2-3	CASSVLAGGADTQYF	TGTGCCAGCAGCGTACTAGCGGGAGGCGCAGATACGCAGTATTTT
NA	NA	TRBV7-7	TRBJ2-1	CASSPAAEGNEQFF	TGTGCCAGCAGCCCGGCGGCGGAGGGCAATGAGCAGTTCTTC
few	TRBD1	TRBV6-5	TRBJ2-1	CASKGTAENNEQFF	TGTGCCAGCAAAGGGACAGCGGAGAACAATGAGCAGTTCTTC
NA	NA	TRBV9	TRBJ1-2	CASSGQADGYTF	TGTGCCAGCTCAGGACAAGCTGATGGCTACACCTTC
few	TRBD1	TRBV6-6	TRBJ1-3	CASSGQGANSGNTIYF	TGTGCCAGCAGTGGACAGGGGGCTAACTCTGGAAACACCATATATTTT
NA	TRBD1	TRBV5-1	TRBJ1-3	CASSLNTGGELSGNTIYF	TGCGCCAGCAGCTTGAATACAGGGGGTGAACTCTCTGGAAACACCATATATTTT
NA	TRBD1	TRBV6-7	TRBJ2-1	CASSARQGRSYNEQFF	TGTGCCAGCAGTGCACGACAGGGGCGCTCCTACAATGAGCAGTTCTTC
few	NA	TRBV5-1	TRBJ2-7	CASSLGQPGGDEQYF	TGCGCCAGCAGCTTGGGGCAGCCCGGAGGGGACGAGCAGTACTTC
NA	TRBD1	TRBV7-9	TRBJ2-1	CASSPMMGQGLSEQFF	TGTGCCAGCAGCCCTATGATGGGACAGGGTCTAAGTGAGCAGTTCTTC
NA	NA	TRBV6-6	TRBJ2-2	CASRPREITGELFF	TGTGCCAGCAGACCCAGGGAAATCACCGGGGAGCTGTTTTTT
once	TRBD2	TRBV6-4	TRBJ2-1	CASSRLANSYNEQFF	TGTGCCAGCAGCCGACTAGCGAACTCCTACAATGAGCAGTTCTTC